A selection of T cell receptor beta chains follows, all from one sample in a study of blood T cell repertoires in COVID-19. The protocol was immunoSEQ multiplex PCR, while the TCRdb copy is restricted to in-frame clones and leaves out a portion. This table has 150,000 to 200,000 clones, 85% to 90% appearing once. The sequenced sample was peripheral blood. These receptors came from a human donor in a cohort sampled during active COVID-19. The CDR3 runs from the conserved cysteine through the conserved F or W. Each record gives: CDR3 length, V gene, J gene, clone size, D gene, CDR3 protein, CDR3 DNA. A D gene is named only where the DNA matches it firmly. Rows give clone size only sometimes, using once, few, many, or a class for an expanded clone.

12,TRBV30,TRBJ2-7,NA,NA,CAWSVTGYEQYF,TGTGCCTGGAGTGTAACTGGTTACGAGCAGTACTTC
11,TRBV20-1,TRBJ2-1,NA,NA,CSAKSYNEQFF,TGCAGTGCTAAGAGTTACAATGAGCAGTTCTTC
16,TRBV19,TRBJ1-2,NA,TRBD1,CASTLGRTGGFYGYTF,TGTGCCAGTACCCTCGGGCGGACAGGGGGATTCTATGGCTACACCTTC
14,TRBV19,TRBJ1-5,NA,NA,CASSMGDIGQPQHF,TGTGCCAGTAGTATGGGTGACATAGGTCAGCCCCAGCATTTT
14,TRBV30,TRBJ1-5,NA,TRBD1,CAWKGTGDSQPQHF,TGTGCCTGGAAGGGGACAGGGGATAGTCAGCCCCAGCATTTT
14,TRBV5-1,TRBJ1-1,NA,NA,CASRVGVGHTEAFF,TGCGCCAGCAGGGTAGGGGTTGGGCACACTGAAGCTTTCTTT
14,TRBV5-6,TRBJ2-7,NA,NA,CASSAGTGAYEQYF,TGTGCCAGCAGCGCCGGGACTGGCGCCTACGAGCAGTACTTC
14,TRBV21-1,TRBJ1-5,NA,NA,CASSTRDRSEPQHF,TGTGCCAGCAGCACCCGGGACAGATCCGAGCCCCAGCATTTT
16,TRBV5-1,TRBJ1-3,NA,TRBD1,CASSFLGTGSGNTIYF,TGCGCCAGCAGCTTTCTAGGGACAGGCTCTGGAAACACCATATATTTT
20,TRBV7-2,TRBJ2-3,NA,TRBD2,CASSLAWRLAGRTSTDTQYF,TGTGCCAGCAGCTTAGCATGGCGGCTAGCGGGGAGGACTAGCACAGATACGCAGTATTTT
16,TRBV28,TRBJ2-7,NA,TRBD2,CASSLWTSGSTYEQYF,TGTGCCAGCAGTTTATGGACTAGCGGGAGTACGTACGAGCAGTACTTC
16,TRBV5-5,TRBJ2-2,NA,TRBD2,CASSFTGTSIAGELFF,TGTGCCAGCAGCTTTACCGGGACTAGCATCGCCGGGGAGCTGTTTTTT
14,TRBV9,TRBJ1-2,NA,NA,CASRNYREEDGYTF,TGTGCCAGCAGGAATTACAGGGAAGAAGATGGCTACACCTTC
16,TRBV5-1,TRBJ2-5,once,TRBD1,CASSLGGTGWAETQYF,TGCGCCAGCAGCTTGGGGGGGACAGGCTGGGCGGAGACCCAGTACTTC
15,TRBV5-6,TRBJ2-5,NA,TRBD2,CASSSLAGVQETQYF,TGTGCCAGCAGCTCACTAGCGGGGGTGCAAGAGACCCAGTACTTC
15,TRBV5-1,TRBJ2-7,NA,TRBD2,CASKPLAGATYEQYF,TGCGCCAGCAAACCTCTAGCGGGGGCTACCTACGAGCAGTACTTC
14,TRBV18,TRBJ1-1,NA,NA,CASSPFKQGIEAFF,TGTGCCAGCTCACCATTTAAACAGGGTATCGAAGCTTTCTTT
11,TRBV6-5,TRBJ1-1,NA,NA,CAKELGTEAFF,TGTGCCAAGGAGCTTGGCACTGAAGCTTTCTTT
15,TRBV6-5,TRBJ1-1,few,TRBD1,CASRRAGTGLTEAFF,TGTGCCAGCAGACGAGCCGGGACAGGTCTAACTGAAGCTTTCTTT
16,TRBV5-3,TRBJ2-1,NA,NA,CARSLELRKNHNEQFF,TGTGCCAGAAGCTTGGAGTTGCGGAAGAATCACAATGAGCAGTTCTTC
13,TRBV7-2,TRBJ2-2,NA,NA,CASSLDFTGELFF,TGTGCCAGCAGCTTGGACTTTACCGGGGAGCTGTTTTTT
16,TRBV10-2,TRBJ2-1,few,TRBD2,CASSGFKAGVGNEQFF,TGCGCCAGCAGCGGTTTCAAAGCGGGAGTGGGTAATGAGCAGTTCTTC
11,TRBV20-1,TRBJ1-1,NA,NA,CSVWGEMSAFF,TGCAGTGTGTGGGGGGAAATGTCGGCTTTCTTT
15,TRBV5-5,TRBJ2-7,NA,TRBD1,CASSFSGTDSYEQYF,TGTGCCAGCAGCTTCTCCGGGACAGACTCCTACGAGCAGTACTTC
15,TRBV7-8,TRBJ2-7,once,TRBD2,CASSLSGTSSYEQYF,TGTGCCAGCAGCCTGTCCGGGACTAGCTCCTACGAGCAGTACTTC
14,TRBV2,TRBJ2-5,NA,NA,CASTSGRWLETQYF,TGTGCCAGCACCTCGGGGAGGTGGTTGGAGACCCAGTACTTC
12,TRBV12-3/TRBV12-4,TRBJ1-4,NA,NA,CASSRGPEKLFF,TGTGCCAGCAGTCGAGGCCCCGAAAAACTGTTTTTT
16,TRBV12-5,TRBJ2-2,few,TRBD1,CASGSPRQGWTGELFF,TGTGCTAGTGGTTCCCCCAGACAGGGTTGGACCGGGGAGCTGTTTTTT
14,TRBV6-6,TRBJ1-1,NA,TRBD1,CASTGGQGNTEAFF,TGTGCCAGCACCGGGGGACAGGGAAACACTGAAGCTTTCTTT
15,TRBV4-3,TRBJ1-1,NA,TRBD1,CASSQDQTGFSEAFF,TGCGCCAGCAGCCAGGACCAGACAGGGTTCTCTGAAGCTTTCTTT
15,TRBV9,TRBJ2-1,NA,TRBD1,CASSAGQGLHNEQFF,TGTGCCAGCAGCGCCGGACAGGGGCTCCACAATGAGCAGTTCTTC
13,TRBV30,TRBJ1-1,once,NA,CAWSVRGNTEAFF,TGTGCCTGGAGTGTACGGGGGAACACTGAAGCTTTCTTT
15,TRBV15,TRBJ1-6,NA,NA,CATSRDLQYNSPLHF,TGTGCCACCAGCAGAGATTTGCAGTATAATTCACCCCTCCACTTT
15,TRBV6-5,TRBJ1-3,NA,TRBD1,CASRTGTGLRNTIYF,TGTGCCAGCCGCACCGGGACAGGACTCCGAAACACCATATATTTT
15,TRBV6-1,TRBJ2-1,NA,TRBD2,CASSEGVERGNEQFF,TGTGCCAGCAGTGAAGGCGTCGAGCGGGGGAATGAGCAGTTCTTC
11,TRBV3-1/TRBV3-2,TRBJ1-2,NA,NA,CASSQVGGYTF,TGTGCCAGCAGCCAGGTCGGGGGCTACACCTTC
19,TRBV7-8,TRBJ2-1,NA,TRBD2,CASSFKDGLAGTRRDEQFF,TGTGCCAGCAGCTTCAAAGACGGACTAGCGGGAACCCGTAGGGATGAGCAGTTCTTC
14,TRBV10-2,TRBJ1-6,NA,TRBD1,CASRPGQVNSPLHF,TGCGCCAGCAGGCCCGGACAGGTTAATTCACCCCTCCACTTT
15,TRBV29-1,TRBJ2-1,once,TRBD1,CSVIRDREFWGEQFF,TGCAGCGTTATCCGGGACAGGGAGTTTTGGGGTGAGCAGTTCTTC
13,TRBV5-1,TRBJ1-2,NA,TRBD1,CASSTGGNYGYTF,TGCGCCAGCAGCACAGGGGGAAACTATGGCTACACCTTC
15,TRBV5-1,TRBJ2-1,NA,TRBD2,CASSLALAFYNEQFF,TGCGCCAGCAGCTTGGCACTAGCGTTTTACAATGAGCAGTTCTTC
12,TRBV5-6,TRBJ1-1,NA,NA,CASSLDATEAFF,TGTGCCAGCAGCTTGGATGCGACTGAAGCTTTCTTT
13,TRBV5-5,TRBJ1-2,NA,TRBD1,CASSLDRGYGYTF,TGTGCCAGCAGCTTGGACAGGGGCTATGGCTACACCTTC
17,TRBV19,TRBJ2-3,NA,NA,CASSIDSSAYGTDTQYF,TGTGCCAGTAGTATAGATTCTAGCGCGTATGGCACAGATACGCAGTATTTT
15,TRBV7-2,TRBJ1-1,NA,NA,CASSLVGGLNTEAFF,TGTGCCAGCAGCTTAGTTGGGGGCCTGAACACTGAAGCTTTCTTT